This T cell receptor (beta chain) was retrieved from a study of T-cell memory formation after mild COVID-19. Study-level information: Largely, the TCR clusters proved donor specific.

TCRdb passed the 5' RACE reads through MiXCR, listing each CDR3 protein once. The repertoire consists of roughly 49,000 distinct CDR3 sequences, with roughly 27% occurring once and the leading ten covering around 45%. In the case of this clonotype: Its antigen remains unknown.

The length of the CDR3 is 13 residues. V gave up 1 base and J gave up 6 bases, with 9 bases separating them. Per germline, CDR1 MGHRA and CDR2 YSYEKL. Study observations and caveats: Some clones that responded turned up in pre-infection memory, which suggests that cross-reactive memory joined in.

The sequenced sample was PBMCs or a T cell subset sorted from them (not recorded which). The receptor comes from a man between 18 and 29 years old who had mild COVID-19 (a few samples of this study predate the infection). Cell type and time point are not known. This chain uses TRBV4-1 with TRBJ1-1; D remains unclear. The CDR3 region has the DNA TGCGCCAGCAGCCAAGTAGGGCTAGCTGAAGCTTTCTTT. This translates into CASSQVGLAEAFF.